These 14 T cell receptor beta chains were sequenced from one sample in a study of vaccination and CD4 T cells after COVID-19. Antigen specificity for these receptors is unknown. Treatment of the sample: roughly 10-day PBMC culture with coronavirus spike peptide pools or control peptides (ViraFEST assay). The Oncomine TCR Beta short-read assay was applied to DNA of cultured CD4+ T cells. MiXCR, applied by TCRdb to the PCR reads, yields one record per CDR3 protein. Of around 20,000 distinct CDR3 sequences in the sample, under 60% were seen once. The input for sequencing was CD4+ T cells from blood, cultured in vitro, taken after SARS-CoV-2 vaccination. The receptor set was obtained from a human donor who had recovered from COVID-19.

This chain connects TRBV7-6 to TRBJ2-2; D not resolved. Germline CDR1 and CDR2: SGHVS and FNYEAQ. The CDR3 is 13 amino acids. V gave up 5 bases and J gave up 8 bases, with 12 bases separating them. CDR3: CASSQKRTGELFF. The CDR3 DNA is TGTGCCAGCAGCCAGAAGAGGACGGGGGAGCTGTTTTTT.

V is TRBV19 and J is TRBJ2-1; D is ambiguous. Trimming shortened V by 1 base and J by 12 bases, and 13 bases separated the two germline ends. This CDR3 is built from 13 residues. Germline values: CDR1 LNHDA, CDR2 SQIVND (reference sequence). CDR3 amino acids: CASSIGDLSVQFF. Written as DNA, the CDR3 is TGTGCCAGTAGTATAGGTGACCTATCGGTGCAGTTCTTC.

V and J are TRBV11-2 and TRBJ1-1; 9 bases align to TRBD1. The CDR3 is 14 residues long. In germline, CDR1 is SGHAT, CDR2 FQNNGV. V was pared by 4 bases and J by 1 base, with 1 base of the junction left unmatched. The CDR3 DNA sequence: TGTGCCAGCAGCTGGACAGGGGAGAACACTGAAGCTTTCTTT. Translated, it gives CASSWTGENTEAFF.

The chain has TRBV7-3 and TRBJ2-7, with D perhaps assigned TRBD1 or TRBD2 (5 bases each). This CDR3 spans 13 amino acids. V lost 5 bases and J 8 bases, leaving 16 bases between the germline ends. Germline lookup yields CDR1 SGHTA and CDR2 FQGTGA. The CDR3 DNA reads TGTGCCAGCAGCCTCGGGACCCAAAGGCAGCAGTACTTC. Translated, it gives CASSLGTQRQQYF.

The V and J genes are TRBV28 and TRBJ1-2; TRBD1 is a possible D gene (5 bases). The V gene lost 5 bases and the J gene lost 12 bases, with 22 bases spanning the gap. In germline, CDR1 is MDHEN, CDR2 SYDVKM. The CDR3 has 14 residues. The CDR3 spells CASSQGFQESRNTF. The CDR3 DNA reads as TGTGCCAGCAGTCAGGGTTTTCAAGAGTCCAGAAACACCTTC.

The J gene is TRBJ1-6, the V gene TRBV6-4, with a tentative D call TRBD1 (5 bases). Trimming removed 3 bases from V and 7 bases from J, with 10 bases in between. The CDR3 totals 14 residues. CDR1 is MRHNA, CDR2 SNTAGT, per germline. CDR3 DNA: TGTGCCAGCAGTGAAGTGGCAGGGAATTCACCCCTCCACTTT. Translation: CASSEVAGNSPLHF.

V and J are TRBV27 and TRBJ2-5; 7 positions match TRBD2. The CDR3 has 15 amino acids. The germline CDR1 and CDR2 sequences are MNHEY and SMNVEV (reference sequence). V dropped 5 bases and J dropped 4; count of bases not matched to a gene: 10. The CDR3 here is CASSTSAGRGETQYF. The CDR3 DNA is TGTGCCAGCAGTACTTCAGCGGGAAGAGGAGAGACCCAGTACTTC.

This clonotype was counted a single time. CDR3 DNA sequence: TGTGCCAGCAGCCGAGGAGGAGGGGCCAACCACATACTCTACACCTTC. As protein: CASSRGGGANHILYTF. The chain combines TRBV7-2 with TRBJ1-2; possible D gene TRBD1, 5 bases. CDR3 size: 16 residues. Germline CDR1 is SGHTA and CDR2 is FQGNSA. V lost 5 bases and J 10 bases, leaving 26 bases between the germline ends.

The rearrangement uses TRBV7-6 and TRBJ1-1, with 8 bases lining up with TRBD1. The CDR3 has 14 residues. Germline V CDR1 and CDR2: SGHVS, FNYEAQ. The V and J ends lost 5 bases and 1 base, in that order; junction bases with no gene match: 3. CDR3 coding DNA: TGTGCCAGCAGCGTCAGGGGGCCGAACACTGAAGCTTTCTTT. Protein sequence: CASSVRGPNTEAFF.

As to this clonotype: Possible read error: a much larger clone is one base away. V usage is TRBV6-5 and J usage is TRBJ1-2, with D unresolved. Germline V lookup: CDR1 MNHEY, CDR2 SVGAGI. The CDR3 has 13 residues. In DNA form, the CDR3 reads TGTGCCAGCACTTACGCCAGTAACTATGGCTACACCTTC. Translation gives CASTYASNYGYTF.

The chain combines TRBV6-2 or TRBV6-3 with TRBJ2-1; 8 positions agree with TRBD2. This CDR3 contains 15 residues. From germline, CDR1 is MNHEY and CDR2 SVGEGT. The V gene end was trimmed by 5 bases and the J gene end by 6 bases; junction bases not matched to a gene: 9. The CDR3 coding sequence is TGTGCCAGCAGTCCCGGGACTAGTAAACCCAATGAGCAGTTCTTC. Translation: CASSPGTSKPNEQFF.

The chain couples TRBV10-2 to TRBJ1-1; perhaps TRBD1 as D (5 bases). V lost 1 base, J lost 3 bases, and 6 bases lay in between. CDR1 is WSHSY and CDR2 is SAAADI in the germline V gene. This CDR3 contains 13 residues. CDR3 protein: CASSEWGDTEAFF. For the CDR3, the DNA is TGCGCCAGCAGTGAGTGGGGGGACACTGAAGCTTTCTTT.

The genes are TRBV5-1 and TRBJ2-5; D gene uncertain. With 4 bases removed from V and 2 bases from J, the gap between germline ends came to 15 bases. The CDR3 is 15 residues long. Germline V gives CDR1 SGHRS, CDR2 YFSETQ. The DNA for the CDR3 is TGCGCCAGCAGCCTGGCGCCTAACGGTCAAGAGACCCAGTACTTC. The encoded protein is CASSLAPNGQETQYF.

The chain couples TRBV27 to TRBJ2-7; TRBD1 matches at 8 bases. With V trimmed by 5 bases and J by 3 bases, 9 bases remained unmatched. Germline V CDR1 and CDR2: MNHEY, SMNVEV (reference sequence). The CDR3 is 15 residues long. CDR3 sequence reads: CASSRLTGADYEQYF. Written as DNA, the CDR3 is TGTGCCAGCAGTCGACTGACAGGGGCTGACTACGAGCAGTACTTC.